Presented here are 9 T cell receptor beta chains from one specimen sequenced in a study of T cells after yellow fever vaccination. TCRdb ran MiXCR on the 5' RACE reads and lists one entry per CDR3 protein. The data contain about 170,000 distinct CDR3 sequences, roughly 11% of them singletons. Sequenced material: CD8+ T cells sorted from PBMCs, taken 15 days after the yellow fever booster vaccination. Every receptor here comes from a man in his late teens or twenties who received the YFV17D yellow fever vaccine.

This chain connects TRBV12-3 or TRBV12-4 to TRBJ2-5; 9 bases match TRBD1. The length of the CDR3 is 14 residues. V trimming: 6 bases; J trimming: 7 bases; junction bases outside the gene matches: 9. The CDR3 sequence: CASSFTGGARTQYF. The CDR3 coding sequence is TGTGCCAGCAGCTTCACAGGGGGCGCCCGGACCCAGTACTTC.

This clonotype was observed a handful of times. The chain couples TRBV19 to TRBJ1-1; no clear D gene. Germline assignment: CDR1 LNHDA and CDR2 SQIVND (reference sequence). Between the trimmed V and J ends, which lost 4 bases and 2 bases, there was a span of 14 bases. The CDR3 is 15 amino acids. CDR3 region: CASSTPTYFNTEAFF. The CDR3 DNA sequence: TGTGCCAGTAGTACCCCGACCTACTTCAACACTGAAGCTTTCTTT. Full variable domain (outside the CDR3, taken from reference TRBV19 and TRBJ1-1): DGGITQSPKYLFRKEGQNVTLSCEQNLNHDAMYWYRQDPGQGLRLIYYSQIVNDFQKGDIAEGYSVSREKKESFPLTVTSAQKNPTAFYLCASSTPTYFNTEAFFGQGTRLTVV.

This clonotype has only a few counts. This rearrangement joins TRBV7-6 to TRBJ2-7; D gene ambiguous. V was trimmed by 0 bases and J by 2 bases, leaving 11 bases between them. Per the germline V gene, CDR1 is SGHVS and CDR2 is FNYEAQ. The CDR3 length is 15 residues. CDR3 protein: CASSLAGGIAYEQYF. The DNA for the CDR3 is TGTGCCAGCAGCTTAGCTGGCGGCATCGCCTACGAGCAGTACTTC.

This clonotype showed up many times. The chain recombines TRBV20-1 with TRBJ2-7, with 7 bases lining up with TRBD1. Germline trimming cut 3 bases from V and 6 bases from J; bases unmatched to any gene: 11. CDR1 and CDR2 from the germline V gene are DFQATT and SNEGSKA (reference sequence). The CDR3 length is 14 residues. This chain's CDR3 is CSARSDRVESEQYV. The CDR3, as DNA: TGCAGTGCTAGGAGCGACAGGGTCGAGAGCGAGCAGTACGTC.

This clonotype was seen ten or more times. The chain uses TRBV5-6 and TRBJ2-3; TRBD1 agrees at 7 bases. The length of the CDR3 is 16 residues. CDR1 SGHDT and CDR2 YYEEEE come from the germline V gene. J was trimmed by 0 bases and V by 3 bases; bases with no gene match: 7. The CDR3 loop reads CASSSTGSSSTDTQYF. DNA of the CDR3: TGTGCCAGCAGCTCGACAGGGTCCTCTAGCACAGATACGCAGTATTTT.

This clonotype was found a few times. V gene TRBV28 combines with J gene TRBJ2-3; D is uncertain. CDR1 and CDR2 from the germline V gene are MDHEN and SYDVKM. V was trimmed by 3 bases and J by 0 bases, leaving 7 bases between them. This CDR3 has 14 residues. In nucleotides, the CDR3 is TGTGCCAGCAGTTTGGATCAAAGCACAGATACGCAGTATTTT. Its protein is CASSLDQSTDTQYF.

This clonotype has a single count. A single base separates this from a much larger clone, so it may be a read error. The chain is built from TRBV5-1 and TRBJ1-1, with TRBD1 matching over 8 bases. The CDR3 totals 15 residues. Per germline, CDR1 SGHRS and CDR2 YFSETQ. For the CDR3, the DNA is TGCGCCAGCAGCTCCTGGGGACAGGAGGGGACTGACGCTTTCTTT. Protein sequence: CASSSWGQEGTDAFF.

This clonotype has more than one count but fewer than ten. This sequence joins TRBV7-3 and TRBJ2-2; unclear D gene. This CDR3 has 11 residues. Trimming cost V 8 bases and J 5 bases, with 6 bases left between them. Germline V gives CDR1 SGHTA, CDR2 FQGTGA. The CDR3 sequence: CASGTTGELFF. In DNA form, the CDR3 reads TGTGCCAGCGGAACAACCGGGGAGCTGTTTTTT.

This clonotype was detected only a few times. The chain recombines TRBV5-5 with TRBJ1-4; D remains ambiguous. CDR1 and CDR2 from the germline V gene are SGHKS and YYEKEE (reference sequence). Deletions cut 6 bases from V and 7 bases from J, with 13 bases between. The CDR3 is made up of 13 amino acids. CDR3 sequence reads: CASTDGYLEKLFF. The CDR3 bases are TGTGCCAGCACGGACGGGTACCTTGAAAAACTGTTTTTT.